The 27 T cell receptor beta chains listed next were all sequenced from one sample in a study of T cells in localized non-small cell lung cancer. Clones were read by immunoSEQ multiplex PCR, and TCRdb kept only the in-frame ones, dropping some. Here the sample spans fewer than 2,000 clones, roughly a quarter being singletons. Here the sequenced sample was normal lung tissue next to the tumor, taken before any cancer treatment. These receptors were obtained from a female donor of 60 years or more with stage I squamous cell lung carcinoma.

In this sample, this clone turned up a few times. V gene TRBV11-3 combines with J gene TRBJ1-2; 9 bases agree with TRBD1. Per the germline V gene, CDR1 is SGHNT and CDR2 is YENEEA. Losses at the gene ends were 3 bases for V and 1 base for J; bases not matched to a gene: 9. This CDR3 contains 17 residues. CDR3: CASSLDPSTGGNYGYTF. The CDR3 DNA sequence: TGTGCCAGCAGCTTGGATCCGTCGACAGGGGGTAACTATGGCTACACCTTC.

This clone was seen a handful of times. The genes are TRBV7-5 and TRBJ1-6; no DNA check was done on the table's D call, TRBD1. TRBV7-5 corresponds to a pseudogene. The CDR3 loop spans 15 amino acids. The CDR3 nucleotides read TGTGCCAGCAGCTTGGGACAGGCCGTTAATTCACCCCTCCACTTT. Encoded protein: CASSLGQAVNSPLHF.

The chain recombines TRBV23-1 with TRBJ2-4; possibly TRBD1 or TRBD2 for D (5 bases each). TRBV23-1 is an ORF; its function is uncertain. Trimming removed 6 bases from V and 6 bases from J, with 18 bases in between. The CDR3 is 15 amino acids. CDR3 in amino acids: CASSQDWGKGNIQYF. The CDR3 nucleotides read TGCGCCAGCAGCCAAGATTGGGGGAAAGGAAACATTCAGTACTTC.

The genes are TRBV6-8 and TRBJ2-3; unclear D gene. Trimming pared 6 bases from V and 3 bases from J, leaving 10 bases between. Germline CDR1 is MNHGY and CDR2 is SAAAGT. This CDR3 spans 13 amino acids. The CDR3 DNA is TGTGCCAGCAGCCCACTCGGGACAGATACGCAGTATTTT. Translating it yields CASSPLGTDTQYF.

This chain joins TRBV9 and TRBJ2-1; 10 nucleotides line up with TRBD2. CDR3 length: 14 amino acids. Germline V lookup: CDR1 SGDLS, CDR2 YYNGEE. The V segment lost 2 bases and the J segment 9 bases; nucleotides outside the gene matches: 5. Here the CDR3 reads CASSVTSGVVEQFF. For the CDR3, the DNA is TGTGCCAGCAGCGTCACTAGCGGGGTGGTTGAGCAGTTCTTC.

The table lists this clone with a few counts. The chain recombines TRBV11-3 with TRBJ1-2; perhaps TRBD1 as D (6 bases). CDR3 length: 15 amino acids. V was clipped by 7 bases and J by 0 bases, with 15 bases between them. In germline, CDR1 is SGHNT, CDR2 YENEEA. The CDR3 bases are TGTGCCAGCAACATACAGGGAGACGCTAACTATGGCTACACCTTC. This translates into CASNIQGDANYGYTF.

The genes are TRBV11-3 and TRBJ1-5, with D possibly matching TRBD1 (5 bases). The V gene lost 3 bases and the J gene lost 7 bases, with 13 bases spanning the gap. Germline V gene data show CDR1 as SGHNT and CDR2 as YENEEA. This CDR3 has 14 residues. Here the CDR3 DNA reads TGTGCCAGCAGCTTCGAAGGGGCACGACAGCCCCAGCATTTT. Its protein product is CASSFEGARQPQHF.

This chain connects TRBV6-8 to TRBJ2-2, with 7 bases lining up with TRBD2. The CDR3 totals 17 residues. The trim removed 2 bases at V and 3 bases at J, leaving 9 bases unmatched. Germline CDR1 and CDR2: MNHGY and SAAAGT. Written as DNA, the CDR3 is TGTGCCAGCAGTTACGGACCCACTAGCGAATACACCGGGGAGCTGTTTTTT. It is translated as CASSYGPTSEYTGELFF.

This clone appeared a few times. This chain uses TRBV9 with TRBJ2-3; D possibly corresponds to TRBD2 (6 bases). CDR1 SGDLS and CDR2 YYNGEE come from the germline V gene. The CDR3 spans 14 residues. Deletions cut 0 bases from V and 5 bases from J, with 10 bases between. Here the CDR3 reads CASSVEDYLDTQYF. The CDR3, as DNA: TGTGCCAGCAGCGTAGAGGACTACTTAGATACGCAGTATTTT. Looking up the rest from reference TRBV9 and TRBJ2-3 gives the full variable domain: DSGVTQTPKHLITATGQRVTLRCSPRSGDLSVYWYQQSLDQGLQFLIQYYNGEERAKGNILERFSAQQFPDLHSELNLSSLELGDSALYFCASSVEDYLDTQYFGPGTRLTVL.

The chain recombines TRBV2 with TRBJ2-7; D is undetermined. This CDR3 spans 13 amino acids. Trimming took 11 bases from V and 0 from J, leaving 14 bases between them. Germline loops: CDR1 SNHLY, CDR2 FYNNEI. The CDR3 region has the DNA TGTGCCCCCCCGGAGCGACCCTCCTACGAGCAGTACTTC. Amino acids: CAPPERPSYEQYF.

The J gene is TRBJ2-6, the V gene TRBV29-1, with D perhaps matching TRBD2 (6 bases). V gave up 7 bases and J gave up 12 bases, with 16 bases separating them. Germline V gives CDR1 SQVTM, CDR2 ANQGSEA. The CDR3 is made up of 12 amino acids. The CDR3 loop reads CSALGGSRVLTF. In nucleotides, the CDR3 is TGCAGCGCACTCGGGGGTTCCCGCGTCCTGACTTTC. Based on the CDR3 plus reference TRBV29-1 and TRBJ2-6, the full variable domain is SAVISQKPSRDICQRGTSLTIQCQVDSQVTMMFWYRQQPGQSLTLIATANQGSEATYESGFVIDKFPISRPNLTFSTLTVSNMSPEDSSIYLCSALGGSRVLTFGAGSRLTVL.

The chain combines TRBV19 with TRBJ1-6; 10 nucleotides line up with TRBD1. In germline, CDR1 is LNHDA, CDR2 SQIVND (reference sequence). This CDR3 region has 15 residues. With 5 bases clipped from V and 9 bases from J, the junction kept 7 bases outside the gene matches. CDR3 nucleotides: TGTGCCAGTAGTCTCGGACAGGGGGATAGTTCACCCCTCCACTTT. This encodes CASSLGQGDSSPLHF.

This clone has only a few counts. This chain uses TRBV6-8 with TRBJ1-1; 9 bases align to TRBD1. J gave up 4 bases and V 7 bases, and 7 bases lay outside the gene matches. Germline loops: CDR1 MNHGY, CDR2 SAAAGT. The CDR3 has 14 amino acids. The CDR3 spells CASTGQGIGTEAFF. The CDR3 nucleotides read TGTGCCAGCACCGGACAGGGGATCGGCACTGAAGCTTTCTTT.

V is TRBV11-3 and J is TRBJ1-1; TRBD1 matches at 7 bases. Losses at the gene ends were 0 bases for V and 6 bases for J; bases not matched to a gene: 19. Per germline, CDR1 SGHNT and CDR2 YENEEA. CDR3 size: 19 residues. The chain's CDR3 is CASSLDIWRRRDSDSEAFF. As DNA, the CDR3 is TGTGCCAGCAGCTTAGATATTTGGCGGCGTAGGGACAGCGACTCTGAAGCTTTCTTT. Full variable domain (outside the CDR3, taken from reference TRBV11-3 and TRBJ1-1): EAGVVQSPRYKIIEKKQPVAFWCNPISGHNTLYWYLQNLGQGPELLIRYENEEAVDDSQLPKDRFSAERLKGVDSTLKIQPAELGDSAVYLCASSLDIWRRRDSDSEAFFGQGTRLTVV.

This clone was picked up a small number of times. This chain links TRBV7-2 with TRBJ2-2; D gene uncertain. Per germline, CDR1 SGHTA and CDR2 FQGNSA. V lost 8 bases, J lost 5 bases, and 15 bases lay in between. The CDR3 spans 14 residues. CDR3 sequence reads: CASASRVGTGELFF. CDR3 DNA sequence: TGTGCCAGCGCCTCCCGTGTTGGTACCGGGGAGCTGTTTTTT.

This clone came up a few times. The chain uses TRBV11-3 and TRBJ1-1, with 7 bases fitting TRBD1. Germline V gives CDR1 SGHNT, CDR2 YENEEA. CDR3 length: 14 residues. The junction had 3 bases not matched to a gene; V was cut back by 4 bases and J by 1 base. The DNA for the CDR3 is TGTGCCAGCAGCTGGTGGGACAGGAACACTGAAGCTTTCTTT. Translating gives CASSWWDRNTEAFF.

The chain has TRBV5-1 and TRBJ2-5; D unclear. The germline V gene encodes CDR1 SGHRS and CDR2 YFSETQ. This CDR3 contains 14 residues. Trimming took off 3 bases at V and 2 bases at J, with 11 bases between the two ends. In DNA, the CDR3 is TGCGCCAGCAGCTCGACACCCTTTCAAGAGACCCAGTACTTC. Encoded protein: CASSSTPFQETQYF.

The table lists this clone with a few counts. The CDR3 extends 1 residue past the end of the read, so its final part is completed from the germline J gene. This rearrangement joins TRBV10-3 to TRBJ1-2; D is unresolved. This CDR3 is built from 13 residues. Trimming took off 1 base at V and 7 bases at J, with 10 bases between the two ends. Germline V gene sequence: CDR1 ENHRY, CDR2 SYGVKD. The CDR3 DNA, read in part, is TGTGCCATCAGTGAGTTCGGGTTTGCTGGCTACACC. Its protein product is CAISEFGFAGYT. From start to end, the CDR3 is CAISEFGFAGYTF.

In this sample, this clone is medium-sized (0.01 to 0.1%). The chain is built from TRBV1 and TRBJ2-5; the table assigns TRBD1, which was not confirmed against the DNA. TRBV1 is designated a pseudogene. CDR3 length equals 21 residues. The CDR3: CASSRRVTGGLTGVREETQYF. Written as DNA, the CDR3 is TGCGCCAGCAGCCGGAGAGTGACAGGGGGCTTAACAGGAGTGCGGGAGGAGACCCAGTACTTC.

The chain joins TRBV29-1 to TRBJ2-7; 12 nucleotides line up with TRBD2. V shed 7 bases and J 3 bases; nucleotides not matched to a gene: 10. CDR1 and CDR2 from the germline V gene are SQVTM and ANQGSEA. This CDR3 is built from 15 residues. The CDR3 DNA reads TGCAGCGCCGGTCATGGACTAGCGGGGAGCTACGAGCAGTACTTC. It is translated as CSAGHGLAGSYEQYF.

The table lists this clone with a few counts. CDR3 region: CAWSERTNYGYTF. The CDR3 nucleotides are TGTGCCTGGAGTGAACGGACTAACTATGGCTACACCTTC. This chain uses TRBV30 with TRBJ1-2, with D uncertain. Trimming removed 1 base at V and 0 bases at J, with 6 bases between. The CDR3 extends over 13 amino acids. The germline CDR1 and CDR2 sequences are GTSNPN and SVGIG (reference sequence). Drawing the rest from reference TRBV30 and TRBJ1-2, the complete variable domain is SQTIHQWPATLVQPVGSPLSLECTVEGTSNPNLYWYRQAAGRGLQLLFYSVGIGQISSEVPQNLSASRPQDRQFILSSKKLLLSDSGFYLCAWSERTNYGYTFGSGTRLTVV.

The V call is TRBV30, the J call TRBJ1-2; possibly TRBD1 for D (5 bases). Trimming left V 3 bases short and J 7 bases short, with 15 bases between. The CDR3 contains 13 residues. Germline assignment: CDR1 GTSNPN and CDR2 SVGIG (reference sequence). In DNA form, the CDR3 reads TGTGCCTGGAGCATCGGGACCCACGTTGGCTACACCTTC. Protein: CAWSIGTHVGYTF.

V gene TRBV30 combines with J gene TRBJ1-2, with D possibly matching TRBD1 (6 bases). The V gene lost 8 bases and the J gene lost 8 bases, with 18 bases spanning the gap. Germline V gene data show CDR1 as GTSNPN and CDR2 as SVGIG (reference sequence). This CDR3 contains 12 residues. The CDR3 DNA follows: TGTGCCGGACGAACAGGGCTCTCGGGCTACACCTTC. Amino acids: CAGRTGLSGYTF.

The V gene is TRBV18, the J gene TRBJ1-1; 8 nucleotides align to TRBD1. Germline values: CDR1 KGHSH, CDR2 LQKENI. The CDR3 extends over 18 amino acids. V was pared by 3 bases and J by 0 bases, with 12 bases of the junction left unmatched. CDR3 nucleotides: TGTGCCAGCTCACCCTGGGCAGGGGGCGCCGGGATGAACACTGAAGCTTTCTTT. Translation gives CASSPWAGGAGMNTEAFF.

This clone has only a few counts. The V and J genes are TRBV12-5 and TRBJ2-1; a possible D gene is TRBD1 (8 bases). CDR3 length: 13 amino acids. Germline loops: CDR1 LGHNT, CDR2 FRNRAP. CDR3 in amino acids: CASGDRRNNEQFF. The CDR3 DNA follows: TGTGCCAGCGGGGACAGGAGAAACAATGAGCAGTTCTTC.

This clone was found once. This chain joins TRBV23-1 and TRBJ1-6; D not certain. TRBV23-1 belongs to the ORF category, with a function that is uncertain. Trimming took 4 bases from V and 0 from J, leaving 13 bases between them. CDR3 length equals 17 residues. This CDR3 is CASSLLDTSSYNSPLHF. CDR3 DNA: TGCGCCAGCAGTCTGCTTGACACGAGCTCCTATAATTCACCCCTCCACTTT.

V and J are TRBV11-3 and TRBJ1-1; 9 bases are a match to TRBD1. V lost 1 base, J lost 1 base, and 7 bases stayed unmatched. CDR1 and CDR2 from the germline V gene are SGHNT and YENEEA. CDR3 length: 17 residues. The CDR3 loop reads CASSLVGRQGGNTEAFF. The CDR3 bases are TGTGCCAGCAGCTTAGTCGGGAGACAGGGGGGGAACACTGAAGCTTTCTTT.